This T cell receptor beta chain is drawn from a study of blood T cell repertoires in COVID-19. Generated by immunoSEQ multiplex PCR, the TCRdb table keeps only in-frame clones and is missing some. The table records nearly 350,000 clones, under 95% of them present only once. This CDR3 has 13 residues. Trimming stripped 3 bases from V and 2 bases from J, with 8 bases between. Germline V gene lookup returns CDR1 LGHNT and CDR2 FRNRAP. V and J are TRBV12-5 and TRBJ2-7, with TRBD2 as a possible D gene (6 bases). Sequencing used peripheral blood. The receptor comes from a young woman who had recovered from COVID-19. The chain's CDR3 is CASGLGGTYEQYV. The CDR3, as DNA: TGTGCTAGTGGTTTAGGAGGGACCTACGAGCAGTACGTC.